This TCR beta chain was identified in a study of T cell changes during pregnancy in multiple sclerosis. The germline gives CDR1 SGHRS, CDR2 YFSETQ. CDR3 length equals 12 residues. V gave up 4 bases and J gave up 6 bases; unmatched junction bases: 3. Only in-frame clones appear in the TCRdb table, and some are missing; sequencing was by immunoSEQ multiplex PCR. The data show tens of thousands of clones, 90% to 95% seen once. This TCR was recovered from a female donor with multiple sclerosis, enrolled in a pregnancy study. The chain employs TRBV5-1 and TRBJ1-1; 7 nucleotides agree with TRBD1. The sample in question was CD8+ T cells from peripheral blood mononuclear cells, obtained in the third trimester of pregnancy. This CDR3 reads CASSGDSSEAFF. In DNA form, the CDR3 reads TGCGCCAGCAGCGGGGACAGCTCTGAAGCTTTCTTT.